The 5 T cell receptor beta chains presented below share a single source sample, sequenced in a study of CD8 T cells in Susac syndrome. The authors reverse transcribed roughly 0.5 to 1 ug RNA with random hexamers. Using its own MiXCR run on the immunoSEQ multiplex PCR reads, TCRdb lists one record per CDR3 protein. Of about 27,000 distinct CDR3 sequences listed, roughly 94% are singletons. Sequencing was done on a sample of CD8+ T cells from PBMCs. The receptors stem from a human donor in good health.

The V and J genes are TRBV5-6 and TRBJ1-5; maybe TRBD1 (5 bases). V was clipped by 2 bases and J by 13 bases, with 16 bases between them. The CDR3 is 13 amino acids. CDR1 and CDR2 from the germline V gene are SGHDT and YYEEEE. CDR3 amino acids: CASSFGGDQAQHF. The CDR3 DNA reads as TGTGCCAGCAGCTTCGGGGGGGATCAGGCGCAGCATTTT.

V and J are TRBV6-5 and TRBJ2-2, with D perhaps TRBD1 (6 bases). The germline V gene encodes CDR1 MNHEY and CDR2 SVGAGI. V was clipped by 8 bases and J by 6 bases, with 13 bases between them. The CDR3 length is 13 residues. This chain's CDR3 is CASGSEGAGELFF. The CDR3 region has the DNA TGTGCCAGCGGCTCCGAGGGGGCCGGGGAGCTGTTTTTT.

The chain is built from TRBV7-9 and TRBJ1-1; D is unresolved. Per germline, CDR1 SEHNR and CDR2 FQNEAQ (reference sequence). This CDR3 region has 14 residues. V was cut by 5 bases and J by 1 base, with 11 bases left in between. This CDR3 reads CASSPFVPNTEAFF. The CDR3 DNA reads TGTGCCAGCAGCCCCTTTGTCCCGAACACTGAAGCTTTCTTT.

This chain connects TRBV19 to TRBJ1-5; the D gene is possibly TRBD1 (5 bases). The V end lost 7 bases, the J end lost 6 bases, and 16 bases lay between the germline ends. The CDR3 contains 14 residues. Germline loops: CDR1 LNHDA, CDR2 SQIVND (reference sequence). CDR3 region: CASNGWGGFQPQHF. For the CDR3, the DNA is TGTGCCAGTAATGGGTGGGGGGGATTTCAGCCCCAGCATTTT.

This chain joins TRBV10-3 and TRBJ2-3; tentative D call: TRBD1 (6 bases). The CDR3 consists of 13 residues. Germline-derived CDR1 and CDR2 are ENHRY and SYGVKD. The V gene lost 6 bases and the J gene lost 6 bases, with 13 bases spanning the gap. The CDR3 loop reads CAISVTGSDTQYF. In nucleotides, the CDR3 is TGTGCCATCAGCGTAACAGGGTCCGATACGCAGTATTTT.